This TCR beta chain was found in a study of blood T cell repertoires in COVID-19. Study-wide background: Samples representing acute and convalescent COVID-19 were sourced from the United States, Italy and Spain. PBMCs, B-cell-depleted T cells, or T cells provided the cDNA or gDNA that made up the material.

Ten or more counts support this clone. The CDR3 is made up of 14 amino acids. Trimming at V came to 6 bases and at J to 6 bases, leaving 6 bases not matched to a gene. Germline-derived CDR1 and CDR2 are ENHRY and SYGVKD. Sequencing was performed with immunoSEQ multiplex PCR; in TCRdb, only in-frame clones are kept and a portion is missing. Among about 240,000 clones listed, about 70% were seen once. Material: peripheral blood. The receptor was derived from a woman aged 80 or over with acute or convalescent COVID-19. This chain links TRBV10-3 with TRBJ2-3; 10 nucleotides match TRBD1. CDR3 in DNA: TGTGCCATCAGACCGGGACAGGGGTACGATACGCAGTATTTT. The encoded protein is CAIRPGQGYDTQYF.